This T cell receptor (beta chain) was sequenced for a study of T cells in Graves' hyperthyroidism and ophthalmopathy. This clonotype was observed many times. 9 to 10 ml fresh peripheral blood yielded the PBMCs. Trimming took off 2 bases at V and 0 bases at J, with 5 bases between the two ends. This CDR3 is built from 13 residues. Germline CDR1 reads MGHRA; CDR2 reads YSYEKL. From RNA transcripts, TCR beta CDR3 regions were amplified. An initial round of RT-PCR targeting the TCR CDR3 relied on the HTBI primer set. A single record per CDR3 protein comes from TCRdb applying MiXCR to the multiplex PCR reads. The sample lists about 300,000 distinct CDR3 sequences, under 30% seen once, with approximately 30% in the top ten.

The sequenced material came from blood. This chain joins TRBV4-1 and TRBJ2-7; D gene uncertain. The clonotype was recovered from a middle-aged man with Graves' hyperthyroidism that later progressed to Graves' ophthalmopathy. In DNA, the CDR3 is TGCGCCAGCAGCCAAAGTGCCTCCTACGAGCAGTACTTC. Residues: CASSQSASYEQYF.